Detailed here is one T cell receptor beta chain. Antigen: not known. The junction and the germline gene differ at one end; a read error may be behind it. The data are from a study of post-analysis software for immune sequencing data. Across the study: Included courses were relapsing-remitting and secondary progressive multiple sclerosis; progressive-relapsing multiple sclerosis was also included. Findings and caveats of the study: Significantly lower normalized Chao1 diversity was seen in multiple sclerosis patients than in controls.

Unique molecular identifiers featured in each of the TCR beta cDNA libraries. TCRdb independently ran MiXCR on the PCR reads; one entry per CDR3 protein. In the table there are some 890,000 distinct CDR3 sequences, about 50% of which are singletons. The sample was blood. The origin of this receptor is a girl aged 5-17 years with multiple sclerosis.

CDR3: CASRVTASSTDTQYF. CDR3 in DNA: TGTGCCAGCAGAGTGACGGCCTCTAGCACAGACACGCAGTATTTT. The chain recombines TRBV9 with TRBJ2-3; possible D gene TRBD2, 5 bases. CDR3 length equals 15 residues. The germline CDR1 and CDR2 sequences are SGDLS and YYNGEE.